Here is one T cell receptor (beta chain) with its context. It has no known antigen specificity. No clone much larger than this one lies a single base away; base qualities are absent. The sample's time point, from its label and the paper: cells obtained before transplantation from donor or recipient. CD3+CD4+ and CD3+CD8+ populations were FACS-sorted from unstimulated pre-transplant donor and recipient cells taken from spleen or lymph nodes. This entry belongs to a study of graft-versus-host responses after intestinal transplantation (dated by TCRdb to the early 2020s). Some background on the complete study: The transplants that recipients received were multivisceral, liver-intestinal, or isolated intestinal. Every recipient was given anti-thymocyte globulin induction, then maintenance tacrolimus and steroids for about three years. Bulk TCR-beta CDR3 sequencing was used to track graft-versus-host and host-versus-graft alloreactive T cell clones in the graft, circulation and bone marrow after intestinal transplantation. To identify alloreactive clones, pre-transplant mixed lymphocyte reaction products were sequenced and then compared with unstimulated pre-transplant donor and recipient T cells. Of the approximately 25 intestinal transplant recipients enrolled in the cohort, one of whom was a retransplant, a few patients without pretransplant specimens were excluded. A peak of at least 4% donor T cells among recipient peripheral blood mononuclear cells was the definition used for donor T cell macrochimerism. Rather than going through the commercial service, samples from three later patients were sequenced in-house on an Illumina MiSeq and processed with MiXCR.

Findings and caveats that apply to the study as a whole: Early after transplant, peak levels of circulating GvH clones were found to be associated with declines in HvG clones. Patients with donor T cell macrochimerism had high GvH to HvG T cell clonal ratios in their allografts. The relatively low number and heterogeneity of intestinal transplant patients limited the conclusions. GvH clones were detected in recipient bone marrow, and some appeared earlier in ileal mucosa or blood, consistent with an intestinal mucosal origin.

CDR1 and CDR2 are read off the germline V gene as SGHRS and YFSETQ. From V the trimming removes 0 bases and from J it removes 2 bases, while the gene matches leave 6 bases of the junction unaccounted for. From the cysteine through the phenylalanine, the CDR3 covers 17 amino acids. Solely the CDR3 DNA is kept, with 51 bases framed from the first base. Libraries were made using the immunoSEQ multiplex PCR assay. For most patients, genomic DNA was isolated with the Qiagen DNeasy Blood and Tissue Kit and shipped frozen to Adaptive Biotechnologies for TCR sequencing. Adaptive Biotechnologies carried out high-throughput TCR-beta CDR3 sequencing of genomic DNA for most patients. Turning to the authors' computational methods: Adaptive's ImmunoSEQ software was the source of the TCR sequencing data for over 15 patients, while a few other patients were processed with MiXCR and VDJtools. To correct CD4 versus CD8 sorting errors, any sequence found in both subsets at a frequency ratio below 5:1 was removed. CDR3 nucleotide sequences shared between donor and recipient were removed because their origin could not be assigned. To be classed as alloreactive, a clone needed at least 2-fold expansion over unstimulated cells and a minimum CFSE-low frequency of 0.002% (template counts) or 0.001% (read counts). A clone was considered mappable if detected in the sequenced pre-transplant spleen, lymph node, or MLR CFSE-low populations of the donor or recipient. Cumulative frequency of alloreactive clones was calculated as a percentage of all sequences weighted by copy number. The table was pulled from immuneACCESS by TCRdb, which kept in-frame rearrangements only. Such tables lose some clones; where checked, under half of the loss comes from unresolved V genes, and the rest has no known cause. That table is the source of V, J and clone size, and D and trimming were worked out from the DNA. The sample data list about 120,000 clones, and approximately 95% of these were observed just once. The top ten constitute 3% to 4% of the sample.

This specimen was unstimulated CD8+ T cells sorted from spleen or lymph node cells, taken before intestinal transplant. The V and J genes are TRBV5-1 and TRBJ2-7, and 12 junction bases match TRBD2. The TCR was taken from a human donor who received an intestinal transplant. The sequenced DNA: TGCGCCAGCAGCTTGGCTCGCCTAGCGGGAGGGCCCTACGAGCAGTACTTC. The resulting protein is CASSLARLAGGPYEQYF.